These T cell receptor beta chains were read from a single sample in a study of blood T cell repertoires in COVID-19. The protocol was immunoSEQ multiplex PCR, while the TCRdb copy is restricted to in-frame clones and leaves out a portion. The sample has some 170,000 clones; 82% are singletons. Sequenced: peripheral blood. Receptor source: a woman between 65 and 79 years old with acute or convalescent COVID-19. Both conserved end residues are part of each CDR3. A D gene is named only where the DNA matches it firmly. The size entry is marked missing in some rows and otherwise reads once, few, many or a size class.

abundance	v_gene	d_gene	j_gene	CDR3nt	CDR3aa
-	TRBV7-2	TRBD2	TRBJ2-1	TGTGCCAGCAGCACACGACTAGCGGGAGTTAGGAATGAGCAGTTCTTC	CASSTRLAGVRNEQFF
-	TRBV25-1	TRBD1	TRBJ1-2	TGTGCCAGCAGTGGACCGGGACAGAGGAACTATGGCTACACCTTC	CASSGPGQRNYGYTF
-	TRBV28	TRBD2	TRBJ2-7	TGTGCCAGCAGTTTTCCCAGCGGGAGGGCCTTCTCCTACGAGCAGTACTTC	CASSFPSGRAFSYEQYF
-	TRBV12-3/TRBV12-4	-	TRBJ1-5	TGTGCCAGCAGAATCGCAGATCAGCCCCAGCATTTT	CASRIADQPQHF
-	TRBV5-1	TRBD2	TRBJ2-1	TGCGCCAGCAGCTTGTCTGTAGCGGGGGGATACAATGAGCAGTTCTTC	CASSLSVAGGYNEQFF
-	TRBV28	-	TRBJ1-6	TGTGCCAGCAGTTTTGGGGGGAGCTCCTATAATTCACCCCTCCACTTT	CASSFGGSSYNSPLHF
-	TRBV18	-	TRBJ1-4	TGTGCCAGCACGATAAACAGGGTAGAAGGTGAAAAACTGTTTTTT	CASTINRVEGEKLFF
few	TRBV18	-	TRBJ1-2	TGTGCCAGCTCACCACTCAACGGGGGACCCTATGGCTACACCTTC	CASSPLNGGPYGYTF
-	TRBV3-1/TRBV3-2	TRBD1	TRBJ1-6	TGTGCCAGCAGCCAAAGACAGGGACTCAGCCGATATAATTCACCCCTCCACTTT	CASSQRQGLSRYNSPLHF
-	TRBV29-1	TRBD1	TRBJ1-2	TGCAGCGCCGGGACAGGGGACTATGGCTACACCTTC	CSAGTGDYGYTF
-	TRBV19	TRBD1	TRBJ1-4	TGTGCCAGTAATAGACAGGGGACGGGGGAAAAACTGTTTTTT	CASNRQGTGEKLFF
-	TRBV7-2	TRBD2	TRBJ2-3	TGTGCCAGCAGCTTATCTATGGTAGCGGGAGGGTCGGGAACAGATACGCAGTATTTT	CASSLSMVAGGSGTDTQYF
-	TRBV27	-	TRBJ1-1	TGTGCCAGCAGTCCTCTACAGGGCCTGAACACTGAAGCTTTCTTT	CASSPLQGLNTEAFF
-	TRBV12-3/TRBV12-4	-	TRBJ2-3	TGTGCCAGCAGTCGACTAGGGGATACGCAGTATTTT	CASSRLGDTQYF
-	TRBV7-6	-	TRBJ2-7	TGTGCCAGCAGCTTCCACGCGTACTACGAGCAGTACTTC	CASSFHAYYEQYF
-	TRBV5-1	TRBD2	TRBJ2-7	TGCGCCAGCAGACCTGACGGGGGGTACGAGCAGTACTTC	CASRPDGGYEQYF
-	TRBV7-8	-	TRBJ2-5	TGTGCCAGCAGCCACGGGATTTCAGAGACCCAGTACTTC	CASSHGISETQYF
-	TRBV5-6	TRBD1	TRBJ1-5	TGTGCCAGCAGCTTGGAGACAGGGGCAGATCAGCCCCAGCATTTT	CASSLETGADQPQHF
-	TRBV28	-	TRBJ1-1	TGTGCCAGCAGTTTAATAGGAGGAAAAGGAGAAGCTTTCTTT	CASSLIGGKGEAFF
-	TRBV2	-	TRBJ2-1	TGTGCCAGCAGTGAAGCCTTACGAGCGGTGAAGGAGCAGTTCTTC	CASSEALRAVKEQFF
-	TRBV28	TRBD2	TRBJ2-1	TGTGCCAGCAGTTTGGGGAGCGGGGACTCCTACAATGAGCAGTTCTTC	CASSLGSGDSYNEQFF
few	TRBV7-8	-	TRBJ1-1	TGTGCCAGCAGCTTATATTACACTATGAACACTGAAGCTTTCTTT	CASSLYYTMNTEAFF
-	TRBV29-1	-	TRBJ1-2	TGCAGCGCCAAGGGGGGGGGCGATGGCTACACCTTC	CSAKGGGDGYTF
-	TRBV24-1	TRBD1	TRBJ1-1	TGTGCCACCAGTGATTTCGGGACAGGGGAGGTAAACACTGAAGCTTTCTTT	CATSDFGTGEVNTEAFF
-	TRBV6-5	-	TRBJ1-2	TGTGCCAGCAGTTATTGGCAGGGGAGTTATGGCTACACCTTC	CASSYWQGSYGYTF
many	TRBV6-2/TRBV6-3	TRBD2	TRBJ2-2	TGTGCCAGCAGTTTCCAAAGCGGGGGGGCATGGACCGGGGAGCTGTTTTTT	CASSFQSGGAWTGELFF
-	TRBV6-5	-	TRBJ1-2	TGTGCCAGCAAGGGCGCCACGGGGAGAGGCTACACCTTC	CASKGATGRGYTF
few	TRBV7-2	TRBD1	TRBJ1-5	TGTGCCAGCAGCTCGAGACAGGGTAATCAGCCCCAGCATTTT	CASSSRQGNQPQHF
-	TRBV10-3	TRBD1	TRBJ1-2	TGTGCCATCAATTCAGGGGGCGCAGTATATGGCTACACCTTC	CAINSGGAVYGYTF
-	TRBV19	-	TRBJ1-3	TGTGCCAGTAGTTCTCCGGGACTTGGGAACACCATATATTTT	CASSSPGLGNTIYF
-	TRBV19	TRBD1	TRBJ1-2	TGTGCCAGTAGAAACACAGGGGCTTATGGCTACACCTTC	CASRNTGAYGYTF
-	TRBV7-6	-	TRBJ2-1	TGTGCCAGCAGCTTAGGGCGGAGAAATGAGCAGTTCTTC	CASSLGRRNEQFF
few	TRBV28	-	TRBJ1-1	TGTGCCAGCAGTTTAATATCAGGGTACACTGAAGCTTTCTTT	CASSLISGYTEAFF
-	TRBV28	-	TRBJ1-5	TGTGCCAGCAGGACCACAGGGATTGGCAATCAGCCCCAGCATTTT	CASRTTGIGNQPQHF
-	TRBV28	TRBD1	TRBJ1-5	TGTGCCAGCAGTTTCCCCGGGACAGGGCACCAGCCCCAGCATTTT	CASSFPGTGHQPQHF
-	TRBV4-2	TRBD1	TRBJ2-7	TGTGCCAGCAGCCCCCGACAGGGGAGCTCCTACGAGCAGTACTTC	CASSPRQGSSYEQYF
-	TRBV19	TRBD1	TRBJ1-5	TGTGCCAGTAGTCCGCCCGGGACAGAGAAATTTTATAGCAATCAGCCCCAGCATTTT	CASSPPGTEKFYSNQPQHF
-	TRBV5-6	-	TRBJ1-5	TGTGCCAGCAGCTTGTATAGCAATCAGCCCCAGCATTTT	CASSLYSNQPQHF
few	TRBV6-6	-	TRBJ2-1	TGTGCCAGCCGTCTAATCAATGAGCAGTTCTTC	CASRLINEQFF
-	TRBV27	-	TRBJ2-6	TGTGCCAGCAGGTACAGGGGGGCCAACGTCCTGACTTTC	CASRYRGANVLTF
-	TRBV9	-	TRBJ2-3	TGTGCCAGCAGCGCACTAGTCGGTACGCAGTATTTT	CASSALVGTQYF
once	TRBV7-8	-	TRBJ1-1	TGTGCCAGCAGCCCCACGCGGGGGAACACTGAAGCTTTCTTT	CASSPTRGNTEAFF
-	TRBV15	TRBD1	TRBJ2-7	TGTGCCACCAGCAGAGAGGGGACAGGTCCGGACGAGCAGTACTTC	CATSREGTGPDEQYF
-	TRBV9	-	TRBJ2-3	TGTGCCAGCAGCCCTCTAAGAACAGATACGCAGTATTTT	CASSPLRTDTQYF
-	TRBV28	TRBD2	TRBJ2-5	TGTGCCAGCAGGGGACTAGCGGGGGGGAAAAAAGAGACCCAGTACTTC	CASRGLAGGKKETQYF
-	TRBV29-1	-	TRBJ2-3	TGCAGCGTTGTCTCGGTAGCGGCAGATACGCAGTATTTT	CSVVSVAADTQYF
-	TRBV6-4	TRBD1	TRBJ2-1	TGTGCCAGCAGTCCTACCGGGACAGGGTCCTACAATGAGCAGTTCTTC	CASSPTGTGSYNEQFF
once	TRBV27	TRBD2	TRBJ2-1	TGTGCCAGCAGGGTCGCGGCTAGCGGGGCCCTCAATGAGCAGTTCTTC	CASRVAASGALNEQFF
-	TRBV5-6	-	TRBJ2-5	TGTGCCAGCAGCTTATTCGGCGGGGTGGAGACCCAGTACTTC	CASSLFGGVETQYF
-	TRBV5-5	TRBD1	TRBJ2-3	TGTGCCAGCACCCCCAGGGGGCCAGTAGGGGAAACAGATACGCAGTATTTT	CASTPRGPVGETDTQYF
few	TRBV9	TRBD2	TRBJ2-3	TGTGCCAGCAGCGTAGAAGCGCTAGCGGCAAGCACAGATACGCAGTATTTT	CASSVEALAASTDTQYF
-	TRBV24-1	-	TRBJ2-7	TGTGCCACCAGTGATCGGCACAGCTACGAGCAGTACTTC	CATSDRHSYEQYF
-	TRBV9	-	TRBJ2-3	TGTGCCAGCAGCGGATACTCAAACCCAACCTCAGATACGCAGTATTTT	CASSGYSNPTSDTQYF
-	TRBV24-1	-	TRBJ2-1	TGTGCCACCAGTGATCCCACAGTGGGGCGCCGTGAGCAGTTCTTC	CATSDPTVGRREQFF